This T cell receptor (beta chain) was identified in a study of blood T cell repertoires in COVID-19. V dropped 0 bases and J dropped 5 bases, with 25 bases sitting between them. The CDR3 sequence is 19 residues long. Per the germline V gene, CDR1 is LGHDT and CDR2 is YNNKEL (reference sequence). The method was immunoSEQ multiplex PCR; TCRdb's version includes in-frame clones alone and lacks a portion of them. The sample lists 270,000 or so clones; 86% were seen once. Sequencing input: peripheral blood. This sequence joins TRBV3-1 (or the pseudogene TRBV3-2) and TRBJ2-5; possible D gene TRBD1, 5 bases. The clonotype was recovered from a woman in her twenties or thirties with active or convalescent COVID-19. CDR3 DNA: TGTGCCAGCAGCCAAGATCGTGAGGAGACAGTGACTCTGGGGGAGACCCAGTACTTC. Residues: CASSQDREETVTLGETQYF.